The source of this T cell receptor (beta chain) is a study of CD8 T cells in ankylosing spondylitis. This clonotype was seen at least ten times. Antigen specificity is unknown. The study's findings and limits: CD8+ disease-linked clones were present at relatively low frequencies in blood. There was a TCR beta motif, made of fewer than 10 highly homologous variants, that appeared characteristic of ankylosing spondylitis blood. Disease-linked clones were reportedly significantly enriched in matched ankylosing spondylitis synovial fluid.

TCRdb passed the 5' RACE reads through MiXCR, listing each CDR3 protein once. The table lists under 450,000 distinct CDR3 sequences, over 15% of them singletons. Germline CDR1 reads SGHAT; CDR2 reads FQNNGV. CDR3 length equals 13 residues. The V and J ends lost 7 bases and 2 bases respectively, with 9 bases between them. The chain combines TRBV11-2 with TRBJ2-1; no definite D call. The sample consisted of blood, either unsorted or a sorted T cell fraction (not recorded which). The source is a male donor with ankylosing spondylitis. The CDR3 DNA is TGTGCCAGCACGCGGTCCGCCTACAATGAGCAGTTCTTC. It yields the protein CASTRSAYNEQFF.